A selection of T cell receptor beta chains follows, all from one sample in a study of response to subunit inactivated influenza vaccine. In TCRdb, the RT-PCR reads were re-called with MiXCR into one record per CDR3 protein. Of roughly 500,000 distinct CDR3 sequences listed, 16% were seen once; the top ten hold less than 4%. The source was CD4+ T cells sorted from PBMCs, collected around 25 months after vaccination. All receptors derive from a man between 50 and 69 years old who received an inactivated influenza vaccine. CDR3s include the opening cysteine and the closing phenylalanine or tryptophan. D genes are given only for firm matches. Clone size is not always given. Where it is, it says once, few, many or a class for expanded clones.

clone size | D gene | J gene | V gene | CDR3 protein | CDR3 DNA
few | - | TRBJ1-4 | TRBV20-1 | CSAHPLIPGLGTNEKLFF | TGCAGTGCTCATCCCCTCATTCCGGGGCTCGGGACTAATGAAAAACTGTTTTTT
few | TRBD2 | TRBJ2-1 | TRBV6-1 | CASRRDRGERGGREYEQFF | TGTGCCAGCAGACGCGACCGAGGCGAGCGGGGGGGCAGGGAGTATGAGCAGTTCTTC
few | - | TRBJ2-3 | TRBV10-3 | CAISESMGLSTDTQYF | TGTGCCATCAGTGAGTCGATGGGACTCAGCACAGATACGCAGTATTTT
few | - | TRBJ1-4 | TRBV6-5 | CASSSAGSNEKLFF | TGTGCCAGCAGTTCGGCAGGGTCTAATGAAAAACTGTTTTTT
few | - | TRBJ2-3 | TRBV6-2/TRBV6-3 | CASGAGATKDTQYF | TGTGCCAGCGGGGCAGGGGCTACGAAAGATACGCAGTATTTT
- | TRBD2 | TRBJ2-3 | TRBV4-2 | CASSQDWRGVGTDTQYF | TGTGCCAGCAGCCAAGATTGGCGGGGGGTAGGCACAGATACGCAGTATTTT
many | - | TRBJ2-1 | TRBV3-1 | CASSQGEGYGVQFF | TGTGCCAGCAGCCAAGGCGAGGGCTACGGGGTGCAGTTCTTC
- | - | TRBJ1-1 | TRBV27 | CASSRWGGTTEAFF | TGTGCCAGCAGTCGGTGGGGGGGGACCACTGAAGCTTTCTTT
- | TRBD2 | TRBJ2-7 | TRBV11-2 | CASSLGGSGAYEQYF | TGTGCCAGCAGCCTCGGTGGTAGCGGGGCCTACGAGCAGTACTTC
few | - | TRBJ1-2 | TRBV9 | CASSPTGQLYGYTF | TGTGCCAGCAGCCCTACGGGGCAGCTCTATGGCTACACCTTC
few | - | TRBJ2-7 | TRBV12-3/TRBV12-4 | CASSLLSGDPGEQYF | TGTGCCAGCAGTTTACTATCAGGGGACCCCGGAGAGCAGTACTTC
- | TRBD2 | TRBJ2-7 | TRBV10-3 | CAINRAGLAGGLQGYEQYF | TGTGCCATCAATCGCGCGGGACTAGCGGGAGGCCTCCAGGGATACGAGCAGTACTTC
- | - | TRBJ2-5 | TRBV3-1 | CASTQRGEAGETQYF | TGTGCCAGCACCCAACGAGGAGAAGCGGGAGAGACCCAGTACTTC
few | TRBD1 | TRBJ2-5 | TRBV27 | CASSFCTGEETQYF | TGTGCCAGCAGTTTTTGTACAGGGGAAGAGACCCAGTACTTC
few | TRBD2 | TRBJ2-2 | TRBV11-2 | CASSLNLLAGEVGGELFF | TGTGCCAGCAGCCTAAACCTTCTAGCGGGAGAGGTGGGCGGGGAGCTGTTTTTT
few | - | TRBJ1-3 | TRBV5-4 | CASSTDGGRNTIYF | TGTGCCAGCAGCACGGACGGGGGCCGAAACACCATATATTTT
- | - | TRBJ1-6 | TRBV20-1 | CSAPRGASYNSPLHF | TGCAGTGCCCCCAGGGGCGCCTCCTATAATTCACCCCTCCACTTT
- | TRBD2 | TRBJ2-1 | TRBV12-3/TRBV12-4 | CASMSSGRAPLFF | TGTGCCAGCATGTCTAGCGGGAGGGCCCCTCTGTTCTTC
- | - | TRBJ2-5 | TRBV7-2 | CASSWGWGETQYF | TGTGCCAGCAGCTGGGGGTGGGGAGAGACCCAGTACTTC
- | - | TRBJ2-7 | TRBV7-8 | CASISGVGAGRHEQYF | TGTGCCAGCATCTCTGGGGTGGGAGCGGGTAGACACGAGCAGTACTTC
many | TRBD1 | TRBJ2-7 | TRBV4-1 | CASSQTQITGGSEQYF | TGCGCCAGCAGCCAGACTCAGATCACAGGGGGGAGCGAGCAGTACTTC
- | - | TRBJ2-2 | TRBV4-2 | CASSQHDRHTGELFF | TGTGCCAGCAGCCAACATGACAGACACACCGGGGAGCTGTTTTTT
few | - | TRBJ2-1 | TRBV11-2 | CASSLGLRSDEQFF | TGTGCCAGCAGCTTGGGTCTCAGGAGCGATGAGCAGTTCTTC
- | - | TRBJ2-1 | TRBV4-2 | CASRQDVAVMSPEQFF | TGTGCCAGCAGGCAAGATGTCGCGGTTATGAGTCCAGAGCAGTTCTTC
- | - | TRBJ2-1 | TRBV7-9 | CATKPQGLSYNEQFF | TGTGCCACCAAGCCACAGGGCCTTTCCTACAATGAGCAGTTCTTC
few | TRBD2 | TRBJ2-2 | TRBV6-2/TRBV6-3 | CASSFLAGGTNTGELFF | TGTGCCAGCAGTTTCCTAGCGGGAGGGACGAACACCGGGGAGCTGTTTTTT
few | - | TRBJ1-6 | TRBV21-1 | CASSPLPPEGTRKPLHF | TGTGCCAGCAGCCCCCTACCCCCTGAGGGAACTCGGAAACCCCTCCACTTT